The T cell receptor beta chain described here comes from a study of shared clonotypes between healthy human individuals. General observations from the study: Generally, estimated richness proved larger in naive subsets than it did in memory subsets.

Method: immunoSEQ multiplex PCR; TCRdb's copy keeps in-frame clones and lacks some. The sample includes about 1 million clones, 65% to 75% seen only once; the top ten take about 1.5%. A word on this clone: Its antigen is unidentified.

Germline lookup yields CDR1 MNHEY and CDR2 SMNVEV (reference sequence). Trimming at V came to 0 bases and at J to 5 bases, leaving 9 bases not matched to a gene. This CDR3 contains 16 residues. The J gene is TRBJ1-1, the V gene TRBV27; 7 nucleotides match TRBD1. Sequencing input: memory CD4+ T cells sorted from blood. Sample subset: CD45RA-negative fraction. This receptor was taken from a young man in good health. This chain's CDR3 is CASSLSQGKRSTEAFF. CDR3 nucleotide sequence: TGTGCCAGCAGTTTATCACAGGGGAAGAGGAGTACTGAAGCTTTCTTT.